These 7 T cell receptor beta chains share one sample of origin, sequenced in a study of blood T cell repertoires in COVID-19. Some clones are missing from TCRdb's copy, which holds only in-frame ones; the method was immunoSEQ multiplex PCR. In the table there are 150,000 or so clones, around 91% of which are singletons. What was sequenced was peripheral blood. The receptor set was obtained from a man younger than 30 with COVID-19, enrolled during active disease.

The chain uses TRBV25-1 and TRBJ2-7; D uncertain. The CDR3 runs to 13 residues. Germline V CDR1 and CDR2: MGHDK, SYGVNS. Trimming pared 5 bases from V and 2 bases from J, leaving 10 bases between. Written as DNA, the CDR3 is TGTGCCAGCAGTCTAGGTGACGCCTACGAGCAGTACTTC. It yields the protein CASSLGDAYEQYF.

The V and J genes are TRBV4-3 and TRBJ2-7; no definite D call. The CDR3 has 14 residues. Trimming removed 0 bases at V and 2 bases at J, with 8 bases between. CDR1 is LGHNA, CDR2 YSLEER, per germline. CDR3 sequence (DNA): TGCGCCAGCAGCCAAGAGTTGAGGCCCTACGAGCAGTACTTC. Protein: CASSQELRPYEQYF.

The V call is TRBV19, the J call TRBJ2-2; 8 bases match TRBD1. The CDR3 is 16 amino acids. The trim removed 5 bases at V and 4 bases at J, leaving 9 bases unmatched. In germline, CDR1 is LNHDA, CDR2 SQIVND (reference sequence). The CDR3 reads CASSLQGGGRTGELFF. For the CDR3, the DNA is TGTGCCAGTAGTTTACAGGGGGGCGGACGCACCGGGGAGCTGTTTTTT.

The chain couples TRBV15 to TRBJ2-5; weak D call: TRBD2 (6 bases). CDR3 length: 16 residues. Germline V gene data show CDR1 as LNHNV and CDR2 as YYDKDF (reference sequence). With 0 bases removed from V and 5 bases from J, the gap between germline ends came to 16 bases. This CDR3 is CATSREIGGTGETQYF. CDR3 nucleotide sequence: TGTGCCACCAGCAGAGAAATCGGGGGAACCGGGGAGACCCAGTACTTC.

V and J are TRBV9 and TRBJ2-1; TRBD2 matches 8 bases. J was trimmed by 6 bases and V by 0 bases; bases with no gene match: 5. The CDR3 length is 15 residues. Germline CDR1 SGDLS, CDR2 YYNGEE. The DNA for the CDR3 is TGTGCCAGCAGCGTAGCGGGGGGGCGAAGCAATGAGCAGTTCTTC. This encodes CASSVAGGRSNEQFF.

This clone was detected only a few times. V is TRBV28 and J is TRBJ2-3; 9 positions match TRBD1. Looked up from germline, CDR1 is MDHEN and CDR2 is SYDVKM. This CDR3 region has 15 residues. J was trimmed by 3 bases and V by 6 bases; bases with no gene match: 7. This CDR3 reads CASRRTGALTDTQYF. CDR3 coding DNA: TGTGCCAGCAGGCGGACAGGGGCCTTGACAGATACGCAGTATTTT.

The chain couples TRBV18 to TRBJ2-7; D might be TRBD2 (6 bases). The germline CDR1 and CDR2 sequences are KGHSH and LQKENI. The V end lost 8 bases, the J end lost 0 bases, and 14 bases lay between the germline ends. This CDR3 contains 14 residues. Written as DNA, the CDR3 is TGTGCCAGCCGGTACGGGGGTGCCTCCTACGAGCAGTACTTC. This codes for CASRYGGASYEQYF.